Shown below are 7 T cell receptor beta chains from a single sample sequenced in a study of neurological immune-mediated disorders. Regarding time point: technical triplicate 3. TCRdb ran MiXCR on the 5' RACE reads and lists one entry per CDR3 protein. The sample yields approximately 28,000 distinct CDR3 sequences, approximately 15% seen once. The sample taken for sequencing was CD4+ T cells from blood. These receptors came from a female donor with HTLV-1-associated myelopathy (HAM/TSP).

This clonotype has ten or more counts. The CDR3 DNA sequence: TGTGCCATCAAAGGAAGGAATCAGCCCCAGCATTTT. It yields the protein CAIKGRNQPQHF. The rearrangement uses TRBV10-3 and TRBJ1-5; D unresolved. There are 12 residues in the CDR3. The V and J ends lost 7 bases and 4 bases respectively, with 8 bases between them. Germline assignment: CDR1 ENHRY and CDR2 SYGVKD.

This clonotype was seen a handful of times. The chain is built from TRBV11-2 and TRBJ2-7; 7 bases match TRBD2. The CDR3 extends over 18 amino acids. V gave up 5 bases and J gave up 1 base; unmatched junction bases: 17. Germline V gene data show CDR1 as SGHAT and CDR2 as FQNNGV. The CDR3 DNA follows: TGTGCCAGCAGCACTCAGCCTACTAGCGTAGTCAGATCCTACGAGCAGTACTTC. This codes for CASSTQPTSVVRSYEQYF.

There are many counts of this clonotype. The chain joins TRBV20-1 to TRBJ1-2; TRBD1 might be the D (5 bases). CDR3 size: 14 residues. Deletions cut 6 bases from V and 6 bases from J, with 20 bases between. Germline CDR1 and CDR2: DFQATT and SNEGSKA (reference sequence). CDR3 nucleotides: TGCAGTGCGGAGGTAGGGACTAATCGAGATGGCTACACCTTC. Amino acid sequence: CSAEVGTNRDGYTF.

The sample holds many counts of this clonotype. J is TRBJ2-2 and V is TRBV9; no reliable D call. Trimming took 2 bases from V and 3 from J, leaving 8 bases between them. The germline gives CDR1 SGDLS, CDR2 YYNGEE. The CDR3 is 14 residues long. CDR3 DNA sequence: TGTGCCAGCAGCGTTGTTTCGCACACCGGGGAGCTGTTTTTT. Translation gives CASSVVSHTGELFF.

This clonotype was picked up many times. J is TRBJ2-3 and V is TRBV7-2; D unresolved. The CDR3 covers 15 residues. The V end lost 0 bases, the J end lost 4 bases, and 11 bases lay between the germline ends. Germline-derived CDR1 and CDR2 are SGHTA and FQGNSA. CDR3 region: CASSLAVTWADTQYF. In DNA, the CDR3 is TGTGCCAGCAGCTTAGCCGTAACCTGGGCAGATACGCAGTATTTT.

In this sample, this clonotype turned up many times. V gene TRBV29-1 combines with J gene TRBJ2-5, with TRBD1 matching over 7 bases. The CDR3 length is 12 residues. From germline, CDR1 is SQVTM and CDR2 ANQGSEA. V trimming: 5 bases; J trimming: 2 bases; junction bases outside the gene matches: 2. The CDR3 sequence: CSVRDSQETQYF. The CDR3 DNA reads TGCAGCGTTCGGGACAGTCAAGAGACCCAGTACTTC.

The sample holds many counts of this clonotype. The rearrangement joins TRBV6-1 to TRBJ2-7; no clear D gene. The CDR3 covers 15 residues. The ends were cut back, 2 bases at V and 7 bases at J, with 18 bases in the middle. CDR1 is MNHNS and CDR2 is SASEGT in the germline V gene. The CDR3 nucleotides read TGTGCCAGCAGTGAAAGGGCCAGCACATACGTGGAGCAGTACTTC. Protein product: CASSERASTYVEQYF.